The rows below give T cell receptor beta chains drawn from one sample of a study of blood T cell repertoires in COVID-19. This table comes from immunoSEQ multiplex PCR, and its TCRdb copy is limited to in-frame clones, with some not included. The sample shows roughly 100,000 clones, over 75% of them seen only once. Sequencing used peripheral blood. These receptors all come from a man aged 50 to 59 with acute or convalescent COVID-19. Both conserved end residues are part of each CDR3. A D gene is named only where the DNA matches it firmly. Where a row states a size, it is once, few, many or the class of an expanded clone; other rows omit it.

D: -; size: few; J: TRBJ1-5; V: TRBV27; CDR3: CASSLWSGADSNQPQHF; DNA: TGTGCCAGCAGTTTATGGTCAGGGGCGGATAGCAATCAGCCCCAGCATTTT
D: -; size: -; J: TRBJ2-1; V: TRBV11-1; CDR3: CASSFRDNEQFF; DNA: TGTGCCAGCAGCTTTCGGGACAATGAGCAGTTCTTC
D: TRBD1; size: -; J: TRBJ2-7; V: TRBV9; CDR3: CASSSRTGQGRYEQYF; DNA: TGTGCCAGCAGCTCACGCACGGGACAGGGGCGCTACGAGCAGTACTTC
D: -; size: -; J: TRBJ2-7; V: TRBV18; CDR3: CASSPPARVEEQYF; DNA: TGTGCCAGCTCACCCCCAGCCAGGGTGGAGGAGCAGTACTTC
D: -; size: -; J: TRBJ1-1; V: TRBV4-2; CDR3: CASSLPRGPGVVNTEAFF; DNA: TGTGCCAGCAGCCTCCCCCGTGGTCCGGGGGTGGTGAACACTGAAGCTTTCTTT
D: TRBD1; size: few; J: TRBJ1-4; V: TRBV6-6; CDR3: CAIRGDRASTNEKLFF; DNA: TGTGCCATCCGAGGGGACAGGGCATCAACTAATGAAAAACTGTTTTTT
D: -; size: once; J: TRBJ1-2; V: TRBV6-5; CDR3: CASSYKELEGYTF; DNA: TGTGCCAGCAGTTACAAGGAGTTGGAAGGCTACACCTTC
D: TRBD1; size: -; J: TRBJ2-7; V: TRBV4-1; CDR3: CASSQVPSRGLGYEQYF; DNA: TGCGCCAGCAGCCAAGTTCCGTCCAGGGGGCTTGGTTACGAGCAGTACTTC
D: -; size: -; J: TRBJ2-5; V: TRBV19; CDR3: CASSVQGSQETQYF; DNA: TGTGCCAGTAGTGTACAGGGTTCCCAAGAGACCCAGTACTTC
D: -; size: -; J: TRBJ2-2; V: TRBV7-3; CDR3: CASSGSSGNTGELFF; DNA: TGTGCCAGCAGCGGCTCTTCGGGGAACACCGGGGAGCTGTTTTTT
D: -; size: few; J: TRBJ2-7; V: TRBV7-6; CDR3: CASSLEQGTMDEQYF; DNA: TGTGCCAGCAGCTTAGAGCAGGGAACAATGGACGAGCAGTACTTC
D: -; size: -; J: TRBJ1-3; V: TRBV27; CDR3: CASSLTGTTGNTIYF; DNA: TGTGCCAGCAGCCTCACCGGGACAACCGGAAACACCATATATTTT
D: -; size: -; J: TRBJ2-1; V: TRBV6-5; CDR3: CASRGEESSYNEQFF; DNA: TGTGCCAGCAGGGGGGAGGAGAGCTCCTACAATGAGCAGTTCTTC
D: TRBD1; size: -; J: TRBJ1-1; V: TRBV4-1; CDR3: CASSLAPGQGNEAFF; DNA: TGCGCCAGCAGCCTCGCACCGGGACAGGGAAACGAAGCTTTCTTT
D: TRBD2; size: -; J: TRBJ2-7; V: TRBV5-6; CDR3: CASSYPSGGAYEQYF; DNA: TGTGCCAGCAGCTACCCTAGCGGGGGGGCCTACGAGCAGTACTTC
D: -; size: -; J: TRBJ1-1; V: TRBV7-8; CDR3: CASSLAREGNTEAFF; DNA: TGTGCCAGCAGCTTAGCGAGGGAAGGGAACACTGAAGCTTTCTTT
D: -; size: -; J: TRBJ2-2; V: TRBV11-2; CDR3: CASSLDYGNWITGELFF; DNA: TGTGCCAGCAGCTTAGATTACGGGAATTGGATAACCGGGGAGCTGTTTTTT
D: TRBD2; size: -; J: TRBJ2-2; V: TRBV19; CDR3: CASSRGWGLAGAGELFF; DNA: TGTGCCAGTAGTAGGGGCTGGGGACTAGCGGGGGCCGGGGAGCTGTTTTTT
D: -; size: -; J: TRBJ2-1; V: TRBV29-1; CDR3: CSVVGDNEQFF; DNA: TGCAGCGTTGTCGGTGACAATGAGCAGTTCTTC
D: -; size: -; J: TRBJ1-1; V: TRBV19; CDR3: CASSIPLGVGTEAFF; DNA: TGTGCCAGTAGTATACCCCTAGGAGTGGGCACTGAAGCTTTCTTT
D: TRBD1; size: -; J: TRBJ1-1; V: TRBV3-1/TRBV3-2; CDR3: CASSHQGQGHTEAFF; DNA: TGTGCCAGCAGCCACCAGGGACAGGGGCACACTGAAGCTTTCTTT
D: TRBD1; size: -; J: TRBJ2-5; V: TRBV7-6; CDR3: CASSRGNRGQEETQYF; DNA: TGTGCCAGCAGCCGCGGGAACAGGGGGCAGGAGGAGACCCAGTACTTC
D: TRBD1; size: -; J: TRBJ1-3; V: TRBV5-1; CDR3: CASSLGQGLSGNTIYF; DNA: TGCGCCAGCAGCTTGGGACAGGGCCTCTCTGGAAACACCATATATTTT
D: -; size: -; J: TRBJ2-5; V: TRBV13; CDR3: CASSHWTQYF; DNA: TGTGCCAGCAGCCATTGGACCCAGTACTTC
D: TRBD2; size: many; J: TRBJ2-7; V: TRBV5-1; CDR3: CASSLRGGSRSYEQYF; DNA: TGCGCCAGCAGCCTCCGGGGCGGGAGTAGATCCTACGAGCAGTACTTC
D: -; size: -; J: TRBJ2-3; V: TRBV4-1; CDR3: CASSLSILQGVRTDTQYF; DNA: TGCGCCAGCAGCCTCTCGATCCTACAGGGTGTTCGCACAGATACGCAGTATTTT